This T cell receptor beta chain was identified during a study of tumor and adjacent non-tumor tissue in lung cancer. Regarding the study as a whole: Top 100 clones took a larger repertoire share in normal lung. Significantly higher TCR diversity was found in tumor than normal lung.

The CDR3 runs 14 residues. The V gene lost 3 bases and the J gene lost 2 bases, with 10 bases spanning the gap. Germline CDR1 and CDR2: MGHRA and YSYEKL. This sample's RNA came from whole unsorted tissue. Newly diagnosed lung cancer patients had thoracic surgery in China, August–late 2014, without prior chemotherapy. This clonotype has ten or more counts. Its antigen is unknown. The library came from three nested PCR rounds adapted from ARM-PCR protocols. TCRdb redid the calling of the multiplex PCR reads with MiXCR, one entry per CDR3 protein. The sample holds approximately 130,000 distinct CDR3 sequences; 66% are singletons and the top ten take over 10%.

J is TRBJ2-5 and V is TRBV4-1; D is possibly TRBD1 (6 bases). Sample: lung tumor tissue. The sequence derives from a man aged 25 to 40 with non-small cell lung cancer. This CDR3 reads CASSHPGHQETQYF. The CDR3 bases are TGCGCCAGCAGCCACCCGGGACATCAAGAGACCCAGTACTTC.